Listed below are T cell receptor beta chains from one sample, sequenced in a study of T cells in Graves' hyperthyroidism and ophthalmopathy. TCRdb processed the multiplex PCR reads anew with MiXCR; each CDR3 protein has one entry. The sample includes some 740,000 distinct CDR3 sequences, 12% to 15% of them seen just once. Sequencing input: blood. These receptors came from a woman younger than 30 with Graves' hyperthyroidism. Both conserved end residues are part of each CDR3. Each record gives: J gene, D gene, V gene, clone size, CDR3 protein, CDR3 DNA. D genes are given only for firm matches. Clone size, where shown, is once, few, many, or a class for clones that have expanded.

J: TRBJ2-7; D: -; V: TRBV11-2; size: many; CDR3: CASSLGATAIYEQYF; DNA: TGTGCCAGCAGCTTAGGGGCCACCGCGATCTACGAGCAGTACTTC
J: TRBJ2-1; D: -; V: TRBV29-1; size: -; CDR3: CSVGPSSSYNEQFF; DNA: TGCAGCGTTGGGCCCTCAAGCTCCTACAATGAGCAGTTCTTC
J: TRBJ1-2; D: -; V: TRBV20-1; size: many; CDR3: CSATMPTYGYTF; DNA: TGCAGTGCCACCATGCCCACTTATGGCTACACCTTC
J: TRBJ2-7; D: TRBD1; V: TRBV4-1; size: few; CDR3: CASSQEGQGQVGEQYF; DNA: TGCGCCAGCAGCCAAGAAGGACAGGGGCAGGTTGGCGAGCAGTACTTC
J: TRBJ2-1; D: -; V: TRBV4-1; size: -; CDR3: CASSHFTSHEQFF; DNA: TGCGCCAGCAGCCATTTTACTAGCCATGAGCAGTTCTTC
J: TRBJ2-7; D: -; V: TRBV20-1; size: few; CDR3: CSASGSSPEQYF; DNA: TGCAGTGCTAGCGGGAGTTCCCCTGAGCAGTACTTC
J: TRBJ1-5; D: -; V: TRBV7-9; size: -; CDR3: CASSSGHRDQPQHF; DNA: TGTGCCAGCAGCTCGGGACACCGGGATCAGCCCCAGCATTTT
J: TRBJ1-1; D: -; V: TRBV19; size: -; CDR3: CASSDGRTSVAFF; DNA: TGTGCCAGTAGTGATGGGCGTACTAGCGTAGCTTTCTTT
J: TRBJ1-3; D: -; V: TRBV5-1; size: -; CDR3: CASSWGGPRGNTIYF; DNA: TGCGCCAGCAGCTGGGGGGGACCGCGTGGAAACACCATATATTTT
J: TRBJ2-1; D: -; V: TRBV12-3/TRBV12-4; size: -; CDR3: CASSPGLYYNEQFF; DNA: TGTGCCAGCAGTCCGGGACTCTACTACAATGAGCAGTTCTTC
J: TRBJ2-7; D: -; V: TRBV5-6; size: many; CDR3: CASSFWTANTYEQYF; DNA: TGTGCCAGCAGCTTTTGGACAGCGAACACCTACGAGCAGTACTTC
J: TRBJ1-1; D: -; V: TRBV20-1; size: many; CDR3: CSARYGFMNTEAFF; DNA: TGCAGTGCTAGGTACGGCTTCATGAACACTGAAGCTTTCTTT
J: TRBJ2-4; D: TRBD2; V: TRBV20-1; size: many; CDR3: CSASGLAGETKNIQYF; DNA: TGCAGTGCTTCCGGACTAGCGGGAGAAACCAAAAACATTCAGTACTTC
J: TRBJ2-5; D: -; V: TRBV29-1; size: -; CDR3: CSVSTGSRETQYF; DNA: TGCAGCGTTTCAACAGGGTCCAGGGAGACCCAGTACTTC
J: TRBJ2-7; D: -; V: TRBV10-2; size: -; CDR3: CASSPRGGLVLGGYEQYF; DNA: TGCGCCAGCAGTCCTCGAGGAGGGTTAGTACTTGGGGGCTACGAGCAGTACTTC
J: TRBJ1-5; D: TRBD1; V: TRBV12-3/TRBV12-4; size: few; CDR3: CASSLGDRVGPQHF; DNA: TGTGCCAGCAGTTTAGGCGACAGGGTCGGGCCCCAGCATTTT
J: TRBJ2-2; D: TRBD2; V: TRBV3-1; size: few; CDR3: CASSPGLAWVPTGELFF; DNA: TGTGCCAGCAGCCCGGGACTAGCGTGGGTACCCACCGGGGAGCTGTTTTTT
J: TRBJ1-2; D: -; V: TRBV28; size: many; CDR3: CASSHPPPGGGGYTF; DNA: TGTGCCAGCAGCCACCCCCCTCCAGGTGGGGGTGGCTACACCTTC
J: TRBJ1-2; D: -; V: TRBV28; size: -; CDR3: CASSLAGFYGYTF; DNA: TGTGCCAGCAGTCTCGCGGGTTTCTATGGCTACACCTTC
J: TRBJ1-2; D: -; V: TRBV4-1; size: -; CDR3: CASSRNKAQGGYTF; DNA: TGCGCCAGCAGCCGGAACAAGGCCCAGGGGGGCTACACCTTC
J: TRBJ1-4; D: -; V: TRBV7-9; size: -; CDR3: CASSGEDPRKLFF; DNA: TGTGCCAGCAGCGGGGAGGACCCGCGAAAACTGTTTTTT
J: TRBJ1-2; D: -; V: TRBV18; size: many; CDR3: CASSENYGYTF; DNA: TGTGCCAGCTCGGAAAACTATGGCTACACCTTC
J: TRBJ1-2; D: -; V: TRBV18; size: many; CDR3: CASSPFLAGENYGYTF; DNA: TGTGCCAGCTCACCCTTTTTGGCAGGGGAGAACTATGGCTACACCTTC
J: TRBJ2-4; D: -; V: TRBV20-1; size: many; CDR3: CSASVGEAKNIQYF; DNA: TGCAGTGCTAGTGTGGGGGAAGCCAAAAACATTCAGTACTTC
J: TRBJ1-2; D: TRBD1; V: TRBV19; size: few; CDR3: CASREQGVAYGYTF; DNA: TGTGCCAGTAGAGAACAGGGGGTGGCTTATGGCTACACCTTC